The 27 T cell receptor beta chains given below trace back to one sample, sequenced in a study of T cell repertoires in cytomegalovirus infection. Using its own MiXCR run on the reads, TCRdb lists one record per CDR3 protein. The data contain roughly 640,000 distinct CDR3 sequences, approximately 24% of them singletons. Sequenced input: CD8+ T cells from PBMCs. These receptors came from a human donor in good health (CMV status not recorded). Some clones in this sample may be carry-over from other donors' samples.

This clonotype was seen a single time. The CDR3 DNA follows: TGTGCCATCAGTGAGTCGACATATACCGTAGACTACACCTTC. Its protein is CAISESTYTVDYTF. The chain combines TRBV10-3 with TRBJ1-2; D is ambiguous. V lost 0 bases and J 10 bases, leaving 15 bases between the germline ends. The CDR3 loop spans 14 amino acids. Germline CDR1 ENHRY, CDR2 SYGVKD.

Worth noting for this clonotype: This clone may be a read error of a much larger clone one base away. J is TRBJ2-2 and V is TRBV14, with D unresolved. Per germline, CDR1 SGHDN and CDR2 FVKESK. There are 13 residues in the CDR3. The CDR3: CANSQWVTGELFF. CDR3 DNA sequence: TGTGCCAACAGCCAGTGGGTCACCGGGGAGCTGTTTTTT. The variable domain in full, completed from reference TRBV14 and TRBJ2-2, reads EAGVTQFPSHSVIEKGQTVTLRCDPISGHDNLYWYRRVMGKEIKFLLHFVKESKQDESGMPNNRFLAERTGGTYSTLKVQPAELEDSGVYFCANSQWVTGELFFGEGSRLTVL.

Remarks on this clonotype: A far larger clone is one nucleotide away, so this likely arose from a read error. This chain's CDR3 is CACSFPGHYGYTF. The CDR3 DNA reads as TGTGCCTGCAGTTTCCCGGGCCACTATGGCTACACCTTC. The chain employs TRBV28 and TRBJ1-2; D is undetermined. This CDR3 contains 13 residues. Per germline, CDR1 MDHEN and CDR2 SYDVKM.

The chain's CDR3 is CASHGPDEETQYF. Written as DNA, the CDR3 is TGTGCCAGCCACGGGCCCGACGAAGAGACCCAGTACTTC. The chain couples TRBV6-2 or TRBV6-3 to TRBJ2-5; D is ambiguous. V shed 8 bases and J shed 3 bases, with 13 bases lying between them. This CDR3 comprises 13 residues. Germline V gene data show CDR1 as MNHEY and CDR2 as SVGEGT.

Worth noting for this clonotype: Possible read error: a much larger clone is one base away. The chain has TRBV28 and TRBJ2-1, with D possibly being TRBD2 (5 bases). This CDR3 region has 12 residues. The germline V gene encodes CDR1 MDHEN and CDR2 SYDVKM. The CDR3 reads CVSEGFGNEQFF. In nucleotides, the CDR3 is TGTGTCAGTGAGGGTTTTGGGAATGAGCAGTTCTTC.

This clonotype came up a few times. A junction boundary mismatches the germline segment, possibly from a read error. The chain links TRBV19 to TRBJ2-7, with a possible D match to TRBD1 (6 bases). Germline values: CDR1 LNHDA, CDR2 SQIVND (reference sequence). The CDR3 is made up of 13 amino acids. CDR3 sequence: CASNIQGSYEQYF. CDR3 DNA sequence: TGTGCCAGTAATATACAGGGTTCCTACGAGCAGTACTTC.

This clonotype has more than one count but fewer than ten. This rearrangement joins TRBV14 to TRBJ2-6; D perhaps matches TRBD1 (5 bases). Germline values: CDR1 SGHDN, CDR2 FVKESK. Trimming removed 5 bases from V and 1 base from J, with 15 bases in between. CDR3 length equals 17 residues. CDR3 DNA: TGTGCCAGCAGCTTATCAGGGTTCCCATCTGGGGCCAACGTCCTGACTTTC. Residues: CASSLSGFPSGANVLTF.

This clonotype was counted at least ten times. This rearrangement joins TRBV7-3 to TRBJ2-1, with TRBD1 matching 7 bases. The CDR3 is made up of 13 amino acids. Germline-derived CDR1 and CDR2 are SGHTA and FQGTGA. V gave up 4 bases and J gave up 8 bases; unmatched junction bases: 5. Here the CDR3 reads CASSSDRVDEQFF. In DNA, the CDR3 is TGTGCCAGCAGCTCTGACAGGGTAGATGAGCAGTTCTTC.

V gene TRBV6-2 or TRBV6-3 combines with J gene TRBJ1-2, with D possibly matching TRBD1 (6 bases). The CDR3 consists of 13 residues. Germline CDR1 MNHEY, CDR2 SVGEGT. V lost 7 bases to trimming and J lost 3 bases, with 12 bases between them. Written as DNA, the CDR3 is TGTGCCAGCATTGGACAGCCGGACTATGGCTACACCTTC. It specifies CASIGQPDYGYTF.

CDR3 DNA sequence: TGCAGCGTTGGAGATGAGCAGTTCTTC. It yields the protein CSVGDEQFF. The chain employs TRBV29-1 and TRBJ2-1; D call uncertain. CDR3 length: 9 amino acids. V gave up 4 bases and J gave up 8 bases, with 3 bases separating them. From germline, CDR1 is SQVTM and CDR2 ANQGSEA.

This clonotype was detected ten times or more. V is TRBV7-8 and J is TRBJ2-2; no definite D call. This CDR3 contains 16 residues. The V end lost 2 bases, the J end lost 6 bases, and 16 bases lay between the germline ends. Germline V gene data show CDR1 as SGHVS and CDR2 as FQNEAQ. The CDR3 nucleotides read TGTGCCAGCAGCTTAAGTGCGGCGATCCCCGCCGGGGAGCTGTTTTTT. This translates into CASSLSAAIPAGELFF.

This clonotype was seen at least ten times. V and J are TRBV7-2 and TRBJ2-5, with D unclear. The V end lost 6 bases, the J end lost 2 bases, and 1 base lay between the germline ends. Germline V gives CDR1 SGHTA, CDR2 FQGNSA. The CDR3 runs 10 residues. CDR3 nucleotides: TGTGCCAGCAGTCAAGAGACCCAGTACTTC. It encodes CASSQETQYF.

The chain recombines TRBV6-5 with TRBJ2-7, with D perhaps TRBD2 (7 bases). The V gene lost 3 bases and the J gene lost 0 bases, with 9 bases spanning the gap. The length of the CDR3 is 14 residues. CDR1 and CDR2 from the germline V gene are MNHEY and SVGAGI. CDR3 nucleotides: TGTGCCAGCAGTTATGCGGGGGCCTCCTACGAGCAGTACTTC. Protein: CASSYAGASYEQYF.

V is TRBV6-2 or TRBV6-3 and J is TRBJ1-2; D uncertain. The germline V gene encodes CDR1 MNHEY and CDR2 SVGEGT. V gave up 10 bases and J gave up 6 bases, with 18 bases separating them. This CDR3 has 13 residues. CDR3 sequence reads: CANTDGPENGYTF. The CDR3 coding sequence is TGTGCCAACACCGACGGGCCGGAAAATGGCTACACCTTC.

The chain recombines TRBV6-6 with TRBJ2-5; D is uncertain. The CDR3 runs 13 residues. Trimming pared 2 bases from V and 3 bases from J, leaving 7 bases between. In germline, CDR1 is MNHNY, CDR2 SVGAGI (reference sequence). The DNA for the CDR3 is TGTGCCAGCAGTTACACCTCCAAAGAGACCCAGTACTTC. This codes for CASSYTSKETQYF.

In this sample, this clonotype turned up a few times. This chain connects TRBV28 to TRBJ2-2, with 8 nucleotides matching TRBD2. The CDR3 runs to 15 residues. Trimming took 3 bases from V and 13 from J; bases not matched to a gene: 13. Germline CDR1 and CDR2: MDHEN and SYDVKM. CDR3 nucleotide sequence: TGTGCCAGCAGTTTCCGGGGGGGTGGAGTCCGGCTGCTGTTTTTT. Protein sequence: CASSFRGGGVRLLFF.

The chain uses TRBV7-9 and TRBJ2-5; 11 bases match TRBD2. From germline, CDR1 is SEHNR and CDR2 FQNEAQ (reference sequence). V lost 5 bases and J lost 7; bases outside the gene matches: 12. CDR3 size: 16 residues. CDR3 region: CASSPRSGGDQRTQYF. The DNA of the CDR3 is TGTGCCAGCAGCCCCCGTAGCGGGGGGGATCAACGGACCCAGTACTTC.

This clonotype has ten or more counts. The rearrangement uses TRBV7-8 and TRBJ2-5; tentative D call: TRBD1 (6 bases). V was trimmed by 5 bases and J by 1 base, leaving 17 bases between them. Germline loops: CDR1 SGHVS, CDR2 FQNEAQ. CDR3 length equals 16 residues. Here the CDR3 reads CASSLYVGGPQETQYF. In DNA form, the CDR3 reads TGTGCCAGCAGCCTTTACGTTGGGGGCCCCCAAGAGACCCAGTACTTC. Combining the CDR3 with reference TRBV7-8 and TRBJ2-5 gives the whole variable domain GAGVSQSPRYKVAKRGQDVALRCDPISGHVSLFWYQQALGQGPEFLTYFQNEAQLDKSGLPSDRFFAERPEGSVSTLKIQRTQQEDSAVYLCASSLYVGGPQETQYFGPGTRLLVL.

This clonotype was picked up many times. This CDR3 reads CASSEVPKAPEQYV. CDR3 coding DNA: TGTGCCAGCAGTGAGGTGCCGAAGGCACCTGAGCAGTACGTC. This chain uses TRBV2 with TRBJ2-7; no clear D. Per germline, CDR1 SNHLY and CDR2 FYNNEI. This CDR3 has 14 amino acids. Deletions cut 3 bases from V and 7 bases from J, with 16 bases between.

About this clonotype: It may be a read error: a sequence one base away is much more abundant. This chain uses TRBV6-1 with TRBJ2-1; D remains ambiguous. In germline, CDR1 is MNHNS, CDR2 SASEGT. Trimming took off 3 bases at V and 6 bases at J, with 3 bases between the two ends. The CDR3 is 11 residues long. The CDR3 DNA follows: TGTGCCAGCAGTGAGATCAATGAGCAGTTCTTC. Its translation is CASSEINEQFF.

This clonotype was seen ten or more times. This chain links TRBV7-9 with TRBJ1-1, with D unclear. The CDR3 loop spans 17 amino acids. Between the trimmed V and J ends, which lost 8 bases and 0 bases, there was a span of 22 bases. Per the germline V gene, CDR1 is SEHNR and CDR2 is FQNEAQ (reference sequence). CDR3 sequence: CASANHREGLMNTEAFF. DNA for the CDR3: TGTGCCAGCGCGAACCACCGAGAAGGGCTCATGAACACTGAAGCTTTCTTT.

DNA of the CDR3: TGTGCCAGCAGCCAAACAGGGGTCCCCTCACATAGCTATGGCTACACCTTC. It encodes CASSQTGVPSHSYGYTF. V and J are TRBV7-8 and TRBJ1-2, with 7 bases fitting TRBD1. This CDR3 is 17 amino acids long. Germline CDR1 is SGHVS and CDR2 is FQNEAQ. The ends lost 5 bases at V and 4 bases at J; junction bases unmatched: 16. Full variable domain (remainder filled in from reference TRBV7-8 and TRBJ1-2): GAGVSQSPRYKVAKRGQDVALRCDPISGHVSLFWYQQALGQGPEFLTYFQNEAQLDKSGLPSDRFFAERPEGSVSTLKIQRTQQEDSAVYLCASSQTGVPSHSYGYTFGSGTRLTVV.

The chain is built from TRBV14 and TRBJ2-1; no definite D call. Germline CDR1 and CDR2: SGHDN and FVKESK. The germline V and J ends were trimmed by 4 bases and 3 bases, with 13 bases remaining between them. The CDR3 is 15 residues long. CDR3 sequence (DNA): TGTGCCAGCAGCCTGTGGACGGGCGTCTACAATGAGCAGTTCTTC. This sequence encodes CASSLWTGVYNEQFF.

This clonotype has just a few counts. DNA for the CDR3: TGTGCCAGCAGTCCCGGACCCCCCGGTGAAGCTTTCTTT. It is translated as CASSPGPPGEAFF. The rearrangement links TRBV6-5 to TRBJ1-1; D gene ambiguous. Germline values: CDR1 MNHEY, CDR2 SVGAGI. Trimming stripped 5 bases from V and 7 bases from J, with 14 bases between. The CDR3 consists of 13 residues.

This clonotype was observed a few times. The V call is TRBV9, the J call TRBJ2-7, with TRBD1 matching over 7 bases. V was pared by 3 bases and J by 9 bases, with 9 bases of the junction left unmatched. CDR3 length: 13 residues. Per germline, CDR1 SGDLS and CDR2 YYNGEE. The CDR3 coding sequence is TGTGCCAGCAGCGCCGATCCGGGACAGAGGCAGTACGTC. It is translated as CASSADPGQRQYV.

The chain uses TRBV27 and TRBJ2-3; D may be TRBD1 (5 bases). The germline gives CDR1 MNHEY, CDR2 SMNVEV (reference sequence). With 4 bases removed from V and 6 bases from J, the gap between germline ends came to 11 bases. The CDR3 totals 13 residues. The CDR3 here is CASSSTRVDTQYF. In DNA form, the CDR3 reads TGTGCCAGCAGTTCAACCAGGGTGGATACGCAGTATTTT.

For the CDR3, the DNA is TGTGCCACGGGACTAGCGGGTTTTGAGCAGTTCTTC. Translation gives CATGLAGFEQFF. The V and J genes are TRBV12-3 or TRBV12-4 and TRBJ2-1; 12 positions match TRBD2. This CDR3 region has 12 residues. Trimming took 10 bases from V and 9 from J; bases not matched to a gene: 4.